This T cell receptor (beta chain) emerged from a study of human T cells and chemical hapten exposure. The study used a library that attached unique molecular identifiers to individual cDNA molecules. One entry per CDR3 protein, called by TCRdb with MiXCR from the reads. The table records about 2,600 distinct CDR3 sequences, about 45% of them present only once. This clonotype was picked up one time. Germline-derived CDR1 and CDR2 are SGHVS and FNYEAQ. Trimming took off 1 base at V and 5 bases at J, with 7 bases between the two ends. The CDR3 is 13 amino acids. Sample treatment: therapeutic diphenylcyclopropenone sensitization with weekly scalp DPC.

The genes are TRBV7-6 and TRBJ2-3; no reliable D call. The receptor comes from an adult with alopecia areata. Some clones in this sample may be carry-over from other donors' samples. This table probably holds off-target reads from a library built for another chain. The starting material was whole blood, obtained before DPC sensitization or 2, 6, or about 24 weeks after (not recorded which). CDR3 region: CASSLERQDTQYF. For the CDR3, the DNA is TGTGCCAGCAGCTTAGAAAGGCAAGATACGCAGTATTTT.